Sequencing of this TCR beta chain was carried out in a study of beta chain features in type 1 diabetes. V gave up 0 bases and J gave up 7 bases, with 10 bases separating them. This CDR3 region has 14 residues. The germline V gene encodes CDR1 LNHNV and CDR2 YYDKDF (reference sequence). The investigators reverse transcribed all of the isolated RNA, so they sequenced expressed TCRB transcripts. TCRdb keeps only in-frame clones here, not all; method: immunoSEQ multiplex PCR. The data contain around 430,000 clones, about 29% of them singletons. The chain joins TRBV15 to TRBJ2-1; tentative D call: TRBD2 (6 bases). This TCR derives from a man between 18 and 29 years old in good health. Sequenced: naive CD4+ T cells from blood. This CDR3 reads CATSRDFRGNEQFF. As DNA, the CDR3 is TGTGCCACCAGCAGAGATTTTCGGGGGAATGAGCAGTTCTTC.